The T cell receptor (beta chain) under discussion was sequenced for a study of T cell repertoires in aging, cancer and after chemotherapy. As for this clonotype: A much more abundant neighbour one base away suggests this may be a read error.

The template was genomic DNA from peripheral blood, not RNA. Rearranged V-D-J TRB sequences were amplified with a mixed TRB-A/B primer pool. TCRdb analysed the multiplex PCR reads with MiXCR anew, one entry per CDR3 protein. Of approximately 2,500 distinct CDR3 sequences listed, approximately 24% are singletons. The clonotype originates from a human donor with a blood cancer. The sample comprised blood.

The CDR3 nucleotides read TGCAGTGCTATAGCTACTACAGGGGGCGGGTATGACGAGACCCAGTACTTC. Translation gives CSAIATTGGGYDETQYF. This chain links TRBV20-1 with TRBJ2-5; the match to TRBD1 covers 9 bases. V lost 4 bases and J lost 5; bases outside the gene matches: 17. Germline V gives CDR1 DFQATT, CDR2 SNEGSKA (reference sequence). The CDR3 has 17 residues.